One TCR beta chain is described in this entry. Its antigen is as yet unknown. The sample belongs to a study of cytomegalovirus exposure and HLA in healthy donors. Broader study findings: Among TCR beta chains of equal frequency, HLA-associated ones were more clonally expanded in a later analysis. As was reported, the HLA-A and HLA-B alleles of most subjects were accurately predicted from TCR beta sequences. Presence/absence analyses took donor sequencing depth as roughly uniform.

Germline values: CDR1 SNHLY, CDR2 FYNNEI. V was shortened by 5 bases and J by 11 bases, with 18 bases between the two germline ends. The CDR3 covers 13 residues. Researchers ran the PCR with 60 Vbeta and 13 Jbeta primers. Assay: immunoSEQ multiplex PCR; the TCRdb copy retains only in-frame clones and omits some. The data show roughly 250,000 clones, with about 75% seen just once and around 2.3% held by the top ten. Specimen: PBMCs. This TCR was sampled from a female donor in good health and CMV-seronegative. The V gene is TRBV2, the J gene TRBJ2-5, with D possibly being TRBD2 (5 bases). Here the CDR3 DNA reads TGTGCCAGCAGTTTGGCCTCCGGGGTGGAGCAGTACTTC. Its protein product is CASSLASGVEQYF.